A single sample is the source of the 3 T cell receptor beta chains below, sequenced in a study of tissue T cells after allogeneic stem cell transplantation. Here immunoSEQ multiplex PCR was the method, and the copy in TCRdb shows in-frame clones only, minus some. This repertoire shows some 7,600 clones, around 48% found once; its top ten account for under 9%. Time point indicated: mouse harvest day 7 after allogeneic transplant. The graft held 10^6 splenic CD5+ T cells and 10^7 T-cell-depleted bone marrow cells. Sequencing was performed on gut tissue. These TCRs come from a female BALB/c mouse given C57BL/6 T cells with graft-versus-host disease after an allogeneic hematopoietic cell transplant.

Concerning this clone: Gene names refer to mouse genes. The CDR3 is CASSLEISNERLFF. CDR3 DNA, as far as it was read: TGTGCCAGCAGTCTGGAAATTTCCAACGAAAGATTATTT. The V gene is TRBV26, the J gene TRBJ1-4; D uncertain. The read ends 1 residue early relative to the CDR3; the germline J gene fills the gap. This CDR3 has 14 residues. Deletions cut 2 bases from V and 0 bases from J, with 4 bases between. CDR1 KGHPV and CDR2 FQNQEV come from the germline V gene (reference sequence).

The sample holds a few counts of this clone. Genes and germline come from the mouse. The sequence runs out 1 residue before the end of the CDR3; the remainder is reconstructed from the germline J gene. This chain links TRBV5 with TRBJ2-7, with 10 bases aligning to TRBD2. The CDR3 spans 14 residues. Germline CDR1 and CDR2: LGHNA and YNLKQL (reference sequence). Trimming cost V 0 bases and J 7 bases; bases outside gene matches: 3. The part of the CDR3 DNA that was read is TGTGCCAGCAGCCAAGACTGGGGGGGCCGGGAACAGTAC. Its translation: CASSQDWGGREQY. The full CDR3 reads CASSQDWGGREQYF.

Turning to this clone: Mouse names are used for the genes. CDR3 in amino acids: CTCSAGQSYNSPLYF. The sequenced CDR3 bases are TGCACCTGCAGTGCTGGACAGTCCTATAATTCGCCCCTCTAC. The genes are TRBV1 and TRBJ1-6, with D tentatively TRBD1 (6 bases). The CDR3 goes on 1 residue after the read ends, and that part is filled in from the germline J gene. TRBJ1-6 is reported as an ORF; its role is uncertain. Trimming took 3 bases from V and 1 from J, leaving 7 bases between them. The CDR3 is 15 residues long. Germline V gene sequence: CDR1 NSQYPW, CDR2 LRSPGD (reference sequence).